These T cell receptor beta chains were read from a single sample in a study of a mutant IDH1 vaccine in newly diagnosed glioma. Which antigens these TCRs recognize remains unknown. The protocol was immunoSEQ multiplex PCR, while the TCRdb copy is restricted to in-frame clones and leaves out a portion. This sample has some 130,000 clones; around four fifths occur once, and the top ten carry 5% to 7%. Material: PBMCs, obtained from a glioma patient whose treatment included an IDH1 peptide vaccine. The source is a man aged 40-49 years with glioma. The CDR3 runs from the conserved cysteine through the conserved F or W. A D gene is named only where the DNA matches it firmly. Rows may omit the clone size; those that give it use once, few, many or a size class.

abundance,j_gene,d_gene,v_gene,CDR3nt,CDR3aa
NA,TRBJ1-1,NA,TRBV7-2,TGTGCCAGCAGCTTAGGGCCGGGGAACACTGAAGCTTTCTTT,CASSLGPGNTEAFF
NA,TRBJ2-3,NA,TRBV18,TGTGCCAGCTCACCACGGGGGTATACGCAGTATTTT,CASSPRGYTQYF
NA,TRBJ2-7,TRBD2,TRBV19,TGTGCCAGTAGTTCTAGCGGATCCGCTAAGCAGTACTTC,CASSSSGSAKQYF
once,TRBJ2-7,TRBD1,TRBV10-3,TGTGCCATCAGTGAAAACAGGGGGAGCCACGAGCAGTACTTC,CAISENRGSHEQYF
NA,TRBJ1-5,NA,TRBV7-2,TGTGCCAGCAGCTTGGCAGGAGGTCAGCCCCAGCATTTT,CASSLAGGQPQHF
NA,TRBJ2-4,TRBD1,TRBV2,TGTGCCAGCGACTTAACGGGACAGGAGTACTTC,CASDLTGQEYF
few,TRBJ1-2,TRBD1,TRBV28,TGTGCCAGCAGGGGAGTCAGGGGGTCTAACTATGGCTACACCTTC,CASRGVRGSNYGYTF
many,TRBJ2-7,NA,TRBV5-5,TGTGCCAGCAGCCCGGGGGTCGGAGACGAGCAGTACTTC,CASSPGVGDEQYF
NA,TRBJ2-5,NA,TRBV7-9,TGTGCCAGCAGCCCGATCCGCCGGACCCGGGACACACAAGAGACCCAGTACTTC,CASSPIRRTRDTQETQYF
NA,TRBJ1-2,NA,TRBV2,TGTGCCAGCAGGGAATCAGGGCCTGGAAACTATGGCTACACCTTC,CASRESGPGNYGYTF
NA,TRBJ2-4,TRBD1,TRBV4-1,TGCGCCAGCAGCCAAGGACAGGCAAGGGGGCTAACCAAAAACATTCAGTACTTC,CASSQGQARGLTKNIQYF
NA,TRBJ2-7,TRBD1,TRBV18,TGTGCCAGCTCACCGCCGCCGGGACAGGGGGCCCACGAGCAGTACTTC,CASSPPPGQGAHEQYF
once,TRBJ2-1,NA,TRBV7-2,TGTGCCAGCAGCTCCGCTAGGAGGGAGCAGTTCTTC,CASSSARREQFF
NA,TRBJ1-5,NA,TRBV21-1,TGTGCCAGCAGCAAAAACCCTGGGACAGGGGAAGGAAATAGCAATCAGCCCCAGCATTTT,CASSKNPGTGEGNSNQPQHF
NA,TRBJ2-1,NA,TRBV5-8,TGTGCCAGCAGCTTGGCTAGGCACCATGGGACACAGAATGAGCAGTTCTTC,CASSLARHHGTQNEQFF
NA,TRBJ2-1,NA,TRBV19,TGTGCCAGTACCCATGGGGGGCGCGATGAGCAGTTCTTC,CASTHGGRDEQFF
NA,TRBJ1-4,TRBD1,TRBV10-2,TGCGCCAGCAGTGTGAGGGGACAGGTGGAAAAACTGTTTTTT,CASSVRGQVEKLFF
NA,TRBJ2-1,TRBD2,TRBV4-3,TGCGCCAGCAGCCTACTACCCCCGACTAGCGGGAGTAACCTTCACAATGAGCAGTTCTTC,CASSLLPPTSGSNLHNEQFF
NA,TRBJ1-2,NA,TRBV7-8,TGTGCCAGCAGCCCCCGTGCAGGGGTAGCCTATGGCTACACCTTC,CASSPRAGVAYGYTF
NA,TRBJ1-2,TRBD1,TRBV4-1,TGCGCCAGCAGCCAAGGGACAGGGGTGCTAGGCTACACCTTC,CASSQGTGVLGYTF
once,TRBJ2-1,NA,TRBV6-1,TGTGCCAGCAGTGGCCCGGACACATTCCCTCTCTACAATGAGCAGTTCTTC,CASSGPDTFPLYNEQFF
NA,TRBJ1-1,NA,TRBV9,TGTGCCAGCAGCGTAGGGACTTCGATGGGAGCTGAAGCTTTCTTT,CASSVGTSMGAEAFF
once,TRBJ2-1,NA,TRBV19,TGTGCCAGTAGCCTTATCGGAGAGGTGAACAATGAGCAGTTCTTC,CASSLIGEVNNEQFF
NA,TRBJ2-5,NA,TRBV5-8,TGTGCCAGCAGCTTGGAGGGGGTGGCAGACCAAGAGACCCAGTACTTC,CASSLEGVADQETQYF
NA,TRBJ2-3,NA,TRBV6-5,TGTGCCAGCAGTCGACAGGAGTACACAGATACGCAGTATTTT,CASSRQEYTDTQYF
few,TRBJ1-1,TRBD1,TRBV19,TGTGCCAGTAGTATGGCGAACAGGGGAGGGACTGAAGCTTTCTTT,CASSMANRGGTEAFF
NA,TRBJ2-5,TRBD2,TRBV7-6,TGTGCCAGCAGCACCGGACTAGCGGCACAAGAGACCCAGTACTTC,CASSTGLAAQETQYF
NA,TRBJ2-5,TRBD2,TRBV4-3,TGCGCCAGCAGCCAAGCTCAGCGGGGGTCCTATCTTCAAGAGACCCAGTACTTC,CASSQAQRGSYLQETQYF
NA,TRBJ2-1,NA,TRBV7-8,TGTGCCAGCAGCTGGGTAGTGTACCGGGACGGATCGTATGAGCAGTTCTTC,CASSWVVYRDGSYEQFF
NA,TRBJ2-7,TRBD1,TRBV18,TGTGCCAGCTCACCCGGGACAGGGACAAACTCCTACGAGCAGTACTTC,CASSPGTGTNSYEQYF
few,TRBJ2-1,TRBD2,TRBV7-8,TGTGCCAGCAGCCTGGGACTAGAAGTTGAGCAGTTCTTC,CASSLGLEVEQFF